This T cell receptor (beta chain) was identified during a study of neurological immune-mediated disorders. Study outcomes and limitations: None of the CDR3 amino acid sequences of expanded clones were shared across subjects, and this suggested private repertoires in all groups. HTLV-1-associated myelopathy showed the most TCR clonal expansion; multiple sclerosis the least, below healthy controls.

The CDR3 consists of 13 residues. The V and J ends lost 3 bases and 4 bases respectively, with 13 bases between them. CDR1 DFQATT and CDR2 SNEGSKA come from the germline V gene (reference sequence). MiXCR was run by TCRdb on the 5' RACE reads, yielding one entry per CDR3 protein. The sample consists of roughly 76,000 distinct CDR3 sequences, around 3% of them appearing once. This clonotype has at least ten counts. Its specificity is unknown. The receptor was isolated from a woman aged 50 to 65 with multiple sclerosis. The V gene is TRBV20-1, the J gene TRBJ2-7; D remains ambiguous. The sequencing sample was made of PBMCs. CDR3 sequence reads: CSASRLSEYEQYF. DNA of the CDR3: TGCAGTGCTAGTCGTCTTTCTGAGTACGAGCAGTACTTC.